This T cell receptor beta chain was sequenced during a study of neurological immune-mediated disorders. Study-level results: While HTLV-1-associated myelopathy showed the greatest TCR clonal expansion, multiple sclerosis showed the least, falling below healthy controls.

The cDNA was generated by 5'RACE with 10-nucleotide random UMIs. A single record per CDR3 protein comes from TCRdb applying MiXCR to the 5' RACE reads. The sample has about 87,000 distinct CDR3 sequences, roughly 3.5% seen once. This clonotype was seen at least ten times. Its antigen is currently unknown. The unsorted libraries originated from 2 million PBMCs that had been stored at -80 C. The CDR3 runs to 15 residues. Germline V gene data show CDR1 as MGHRA and CDR2 as YSYEKL. J gave up 5 bases and V 6 bases, and 10 bases lay outside the gene matches. The source of this sequence is a woman aged 45-60 years with multiple sclerosis. The sequenced sample was PBMCs. This chain links TRBV4-1 with TRBJ2-3; TRBD2 agrees at 8 bases. CDR3 amino acids: CASSPLGGAGDTQYF. CDR3 coding DNA: TGCGCCAGCAGTCCCCTCGGGGGGGCGGGAGATACGCAGTATTTT.